There are many counts of the clone carrying this TCR beta chain. The antigen remains unidentified. The V and J ends lost 4 bases and 5 bases, in that order; junction bases with no gene match: 10. The CDR3 length is 17 residues. Per germline, CDR1 MGHRA and CDR2 YSYEKL. These data are taken from a study of response to subunit inactivated influenza vaccine. In TCRdb, the RT-PCR reads were re-called with MiXCR into one record per CDR3 protein. This table has hundreds of thousands of distinct CDR3 sequences, 20% to 25% appearing once. Broader study findings: The authors suggested that few new T cells are recruited per seasonal influenza vaccination.

The sequence was obtained from a man aged 50 to 69 who received an inactivated influenza vaccine. The source was PBMCs from blood, collected around 22 months after vaccination. The V gene is TRBV4-1, the J gene TRBJ2-3; the match to TRBD2 covers 12 bases. CDR3 sequence reads: CASSLRSSGGAKDTQYF. As DNA, the CDR3 is TGCGCCAGCAGCCTGAGGTCTAGCGGGGGGGCGAAAGATACGCAGTATTTT.